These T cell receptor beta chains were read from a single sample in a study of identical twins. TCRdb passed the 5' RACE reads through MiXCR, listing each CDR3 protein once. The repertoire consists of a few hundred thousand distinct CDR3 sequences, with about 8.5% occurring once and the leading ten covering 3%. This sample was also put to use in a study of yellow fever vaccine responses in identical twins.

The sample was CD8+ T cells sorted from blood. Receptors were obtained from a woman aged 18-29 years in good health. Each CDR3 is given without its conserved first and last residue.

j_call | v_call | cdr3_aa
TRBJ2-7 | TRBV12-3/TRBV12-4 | ASSKLYSYEQY
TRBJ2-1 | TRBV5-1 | ASSLMGGDYNEQF
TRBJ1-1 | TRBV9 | ASSVGANTEAF
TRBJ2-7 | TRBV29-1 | STYDSRDSYEQY
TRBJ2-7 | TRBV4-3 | ASSQGGLGYEQY
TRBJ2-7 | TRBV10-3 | ARREDGAYEQY
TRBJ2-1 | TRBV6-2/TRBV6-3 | ASSKGLAGLRGDEQF
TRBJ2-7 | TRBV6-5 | ASSSRSSTSGGAYEQY
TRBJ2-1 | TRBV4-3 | ASSQGRREVYNEQF
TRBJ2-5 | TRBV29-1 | SVVGGGDMWETQY
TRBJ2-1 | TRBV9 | ASSVAGTPPTWEQF
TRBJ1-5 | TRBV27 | ATAQGYSNQPQH
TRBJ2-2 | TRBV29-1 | SGDREGELF
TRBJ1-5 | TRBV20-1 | SANPRGRNSNQPQH
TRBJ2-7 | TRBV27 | ASSFGQTGEQY
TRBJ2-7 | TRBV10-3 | AITGLAGEQY
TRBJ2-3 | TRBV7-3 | ASSSGRSDTQY
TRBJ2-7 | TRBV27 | ASSLGSGSYEQY
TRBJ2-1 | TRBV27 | ASKGTSGIYNEQF
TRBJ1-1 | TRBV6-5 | ASSYSGAGTEAF
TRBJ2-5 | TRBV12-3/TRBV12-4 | ASSLRVGTKETQY
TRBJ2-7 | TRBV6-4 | ASSDIAGLPSYEQY
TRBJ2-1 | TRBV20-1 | SARDLPAGGKYVYNEQF
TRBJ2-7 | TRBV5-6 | AISPGGRCYEQY
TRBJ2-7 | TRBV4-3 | ASSQARDYSYEQY
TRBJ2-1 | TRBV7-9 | ASSWGGYSYNEQF
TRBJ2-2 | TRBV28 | ASWTSGTGELF
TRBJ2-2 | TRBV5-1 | ASSPPLGGELF
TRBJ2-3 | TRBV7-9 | ASSEMGGTDTQY
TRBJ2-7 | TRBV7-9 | ASSSPGRYEQY
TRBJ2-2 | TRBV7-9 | ASSWTGEFWGELF
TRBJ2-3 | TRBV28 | ASSPLAGENTDTQY